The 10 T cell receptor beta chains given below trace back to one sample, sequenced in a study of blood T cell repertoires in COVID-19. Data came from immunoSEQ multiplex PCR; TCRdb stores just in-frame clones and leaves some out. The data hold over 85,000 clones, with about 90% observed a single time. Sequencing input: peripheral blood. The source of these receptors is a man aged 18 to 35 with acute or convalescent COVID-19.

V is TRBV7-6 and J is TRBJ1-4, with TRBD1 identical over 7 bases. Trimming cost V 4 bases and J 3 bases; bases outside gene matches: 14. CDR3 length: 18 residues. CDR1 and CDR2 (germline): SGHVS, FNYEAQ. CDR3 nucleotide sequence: TGTGCCAGCAGCTATAGCACCGGGACAGCATACTCTAATGAAAAACTGTTTTTT. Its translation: CASSYSTGTAYSNEKLFF.

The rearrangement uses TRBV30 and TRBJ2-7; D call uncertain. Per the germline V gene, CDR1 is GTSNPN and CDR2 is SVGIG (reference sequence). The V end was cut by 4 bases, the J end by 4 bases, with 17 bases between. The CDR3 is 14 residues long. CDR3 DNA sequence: TGTGCCTGGAATCGCCTAGGTATTGATTACGAGCAGTACTTC. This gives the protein CAWNRLGIDYEQYF.

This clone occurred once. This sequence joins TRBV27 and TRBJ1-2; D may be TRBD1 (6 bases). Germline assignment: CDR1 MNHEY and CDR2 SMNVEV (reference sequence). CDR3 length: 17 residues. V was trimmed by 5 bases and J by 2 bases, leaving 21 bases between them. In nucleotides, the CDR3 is TGTGCCAGCAGTCCATCATACTCGGGCACAGGGAACTATGGCTACACCTTC. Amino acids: CASSPSYSGTGNYGYTF.

The CDR3 is CASSYMGSNYGYTF. The CDR3 DNA is TGTGCCAGCAGTTACATGGGGAGTAACTATGGCTACACCTTC. The rearrangement links TRBV27 to TRBJ1-2; D remains unclear. V shed 4 bases and J shed 1 base, with 10 bases lying between them. Germline lookup yields CDR1 MNHEY and CDR2 SMNVEV (reference sequence). The CDR3 covers 14 residues.

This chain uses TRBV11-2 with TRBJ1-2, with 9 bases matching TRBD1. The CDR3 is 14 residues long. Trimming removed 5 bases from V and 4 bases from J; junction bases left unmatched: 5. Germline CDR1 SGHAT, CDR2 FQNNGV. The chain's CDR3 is CASSMDRGTYGYTF. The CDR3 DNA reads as TGTGCCAGCAGCATGGACAGGGGCACCTATGGCTACACCTTC.

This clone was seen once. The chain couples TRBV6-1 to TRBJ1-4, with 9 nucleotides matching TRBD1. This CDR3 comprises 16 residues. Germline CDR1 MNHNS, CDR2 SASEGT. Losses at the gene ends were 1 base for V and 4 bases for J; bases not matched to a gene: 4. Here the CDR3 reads CASSEGTGDGNEKLFF. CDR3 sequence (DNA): TGTGCCAGCAGTGAAGGGACAGGGGATGGTAATGAAAAACTGTTTTTT.

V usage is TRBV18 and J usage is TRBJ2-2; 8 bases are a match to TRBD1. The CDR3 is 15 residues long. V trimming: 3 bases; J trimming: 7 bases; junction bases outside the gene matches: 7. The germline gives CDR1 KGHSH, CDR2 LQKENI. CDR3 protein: CASSPRTGSGGELFF. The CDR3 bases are TGTGCCAGCTCACCTCGGACAGGGAGTGGCGGGGAGCTGTTTTTT.

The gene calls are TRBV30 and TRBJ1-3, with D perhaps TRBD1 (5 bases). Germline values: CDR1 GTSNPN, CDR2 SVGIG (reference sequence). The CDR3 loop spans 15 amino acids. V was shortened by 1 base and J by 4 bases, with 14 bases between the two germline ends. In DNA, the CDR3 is TGTGCCTGGAGTGACCATCAGGGATCCGGAAACACCATATATTTT. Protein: CAWSDHQGSGNTIYF.

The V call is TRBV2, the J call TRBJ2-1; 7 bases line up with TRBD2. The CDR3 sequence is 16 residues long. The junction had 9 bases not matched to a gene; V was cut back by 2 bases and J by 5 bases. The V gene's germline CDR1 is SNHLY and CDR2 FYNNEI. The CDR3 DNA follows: TGTGCCAGCAGTGAAAGAGGCGGGAGCACCGACAATGAGCAGTTCTTC. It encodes CASSERGGSTDNEQFF.

The CDR3 DNA is TGTGCCAGCAGCCAGTTGACAGGGCCTGGAAACACCATATATTTT. Its translation: CASSQLTGPGNTIYF. V usage is TRBV3-1 (or the pseudogene TRBV3-2) and J usage is TRBJ1-3; the match to TRBD1 covers 7 bases. The J segment lost 2 bases and the V segment lost 3 bases, leaving 4 bases of the junction unmatched. Germline lookup yields CDR1 LGHDT and CDR2 YNNKEL (reference sequence). The CDR3 covers 15 residues.